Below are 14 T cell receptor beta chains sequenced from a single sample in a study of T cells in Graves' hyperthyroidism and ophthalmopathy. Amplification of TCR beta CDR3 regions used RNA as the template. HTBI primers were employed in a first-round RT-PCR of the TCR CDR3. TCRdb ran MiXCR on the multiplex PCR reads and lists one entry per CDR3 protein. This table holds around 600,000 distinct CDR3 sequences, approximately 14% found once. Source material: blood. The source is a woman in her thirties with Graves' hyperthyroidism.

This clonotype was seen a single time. In nucleotides, the CDR3 is TGTGCCAGCAGTTTATACCCGCCGGGACAGCTTAATGAAAAACTGTTTTTT. As protein: CASSLYPPGQLNEKLFF. The chain employs TRBV14 and TRBJ1-4; 7 bases line up with TRBD1. CDR3 length: 17 amino acids. Trimming at V came to 6 bases and at J to 4 bases, leaving 14 bases not matched to a gene. CDR1 and CDR2 from the germline V gene are SGHDN and FVKESK.

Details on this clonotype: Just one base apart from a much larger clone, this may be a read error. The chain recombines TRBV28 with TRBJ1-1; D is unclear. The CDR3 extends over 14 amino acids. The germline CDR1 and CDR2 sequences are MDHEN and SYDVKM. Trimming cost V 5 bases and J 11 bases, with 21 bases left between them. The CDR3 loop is CASSPPGWAGGAFF. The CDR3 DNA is TGTGCCAGCAGTCCCCCCGGTTGGGCAGGCGGGGCTTTCTTT.

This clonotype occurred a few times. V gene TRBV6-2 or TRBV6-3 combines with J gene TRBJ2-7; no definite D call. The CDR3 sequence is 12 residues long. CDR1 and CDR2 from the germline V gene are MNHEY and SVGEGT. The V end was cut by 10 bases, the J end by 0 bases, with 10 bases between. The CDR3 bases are TGTGCCATCGACTCCGGCTCCTACGAGCAGTACTTC. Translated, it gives CAIDSGSYEQYF.

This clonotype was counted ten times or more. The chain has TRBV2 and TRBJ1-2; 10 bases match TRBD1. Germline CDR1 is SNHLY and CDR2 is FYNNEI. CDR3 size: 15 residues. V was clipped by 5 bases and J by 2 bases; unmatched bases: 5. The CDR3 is CASSITGQGNYGYTF. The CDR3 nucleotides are TGTGCCAGCAGTATAACGGGACAGGGGAACTATGGCTACACCTTC.

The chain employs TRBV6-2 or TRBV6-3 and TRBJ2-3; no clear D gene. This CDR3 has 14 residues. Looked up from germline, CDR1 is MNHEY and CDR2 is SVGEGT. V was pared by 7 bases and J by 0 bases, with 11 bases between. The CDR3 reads CASNRDPSTDTQYF. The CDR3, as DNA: TGTGCCAGCAACCGAGATCCTAGCACAGATACGCAGTATTTT.

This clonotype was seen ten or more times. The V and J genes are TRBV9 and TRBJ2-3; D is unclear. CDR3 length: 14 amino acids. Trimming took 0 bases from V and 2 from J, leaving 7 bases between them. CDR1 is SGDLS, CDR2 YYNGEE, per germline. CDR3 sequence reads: CASSVGGFTDTQYF. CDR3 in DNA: TGTGCCAGCAGCGTAGGCGGATTCACAGATACGCAGTATTTT.

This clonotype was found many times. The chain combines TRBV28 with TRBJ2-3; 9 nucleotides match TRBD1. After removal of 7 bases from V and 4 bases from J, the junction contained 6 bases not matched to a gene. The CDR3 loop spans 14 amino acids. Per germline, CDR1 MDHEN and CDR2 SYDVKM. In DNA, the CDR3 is TGTGCCAGCAAAACAGGGGGCAACCCAGATACGCAGTATTTT. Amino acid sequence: CASKTGGNPDTQYF.

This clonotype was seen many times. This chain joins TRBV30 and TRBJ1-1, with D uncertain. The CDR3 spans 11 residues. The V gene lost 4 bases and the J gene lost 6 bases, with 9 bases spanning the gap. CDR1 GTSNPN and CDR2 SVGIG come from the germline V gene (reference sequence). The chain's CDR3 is CAWKRGPEAFF. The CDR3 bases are TGTGCCTGGAAACGCGGACCTGAAGCTTTCTTT.

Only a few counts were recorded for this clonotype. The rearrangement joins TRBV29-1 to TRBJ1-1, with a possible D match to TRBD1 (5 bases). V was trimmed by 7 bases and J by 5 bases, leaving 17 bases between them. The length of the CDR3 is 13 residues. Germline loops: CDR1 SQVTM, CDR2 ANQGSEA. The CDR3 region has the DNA TGCAGCGCTCTGGGGGAAGGGTTAACTGAAGCTTTCTTT. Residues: CSALGEGLTEAFF.

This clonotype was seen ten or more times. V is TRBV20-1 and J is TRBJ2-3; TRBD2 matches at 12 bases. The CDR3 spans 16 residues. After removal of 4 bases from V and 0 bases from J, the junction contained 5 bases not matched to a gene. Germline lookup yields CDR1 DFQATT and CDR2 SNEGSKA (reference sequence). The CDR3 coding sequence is TGCAGTGCTACCTCCGGGACTAGCGGGAGCACAGATACGCAGTATTTT. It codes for CSATSGTSGSTDTQYF.

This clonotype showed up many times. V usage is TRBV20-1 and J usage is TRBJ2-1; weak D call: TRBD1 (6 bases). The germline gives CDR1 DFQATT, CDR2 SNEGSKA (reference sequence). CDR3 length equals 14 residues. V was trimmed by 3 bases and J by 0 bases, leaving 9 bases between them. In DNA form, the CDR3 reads TGCAGTGCTAGGGCAGGGGCCTCCTACAATGAGCAGTTCTTC. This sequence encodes CSARAGASYNEQFF.

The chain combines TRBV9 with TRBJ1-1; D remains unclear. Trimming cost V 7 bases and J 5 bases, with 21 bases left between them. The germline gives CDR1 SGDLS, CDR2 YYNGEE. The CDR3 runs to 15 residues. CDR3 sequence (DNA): TGTGCCAGCTCGCCCGGTGGGAGGGTTCGGACTGAAGCTTTCTTT. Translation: CASSPGGRVRTEAFF.

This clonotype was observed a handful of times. The CDR3 region is CASSMTGTGRTQYF. Here the CDR3 DNA reads TGTGCCAGTAGTATGACCGGGACAGGGAGGACCCAGTACTTC. The rearrangement joins TRBV19 to TRBJ2-5; 9 bases match TRBD1. CDR3 length: 14 residues. Per the germline V gene, CDR1 is LNHDA and CDR2 is SQIVND (reference sequence). With V trimmed by 3 bases and J by 7 bases, 6 bases remained unmatched. The full variable domain, its missing parts supplied by reference TRBV19 and TRBJ2-5, is DGGITQSPKYLFRKEGQNVTLSCEQNLNHDAMYWYRQDPGQGLRLIYYSQIVNDFQKGDIAEGYSVSREKKESFPLTVTSAQKNPTAFYLCASSMTGTGRTQYFGPGTRLLVL.

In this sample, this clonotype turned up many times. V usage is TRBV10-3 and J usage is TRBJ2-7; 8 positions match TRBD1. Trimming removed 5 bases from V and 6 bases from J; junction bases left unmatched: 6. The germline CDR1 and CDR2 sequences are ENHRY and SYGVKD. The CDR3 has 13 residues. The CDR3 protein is CAISPVTGGEQYF. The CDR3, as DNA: TGTGCCATCAGTCCCGTTACAGGGGGCGAGCAGTACTTC.